One and the same sample provided the 16 T cell receptor beta chains below, sequenced in a study of technical replicates of blood from several donors. Clones were sequenced by immunoSEQ multiplex PCR, and TCRdb holds only the in-frame ones, with some missing. In the table there are about 81,000 clones, 90% to 97% of which are singletons. Input material: T cells isolated from PBMCs. The receptors come from a human donor in good health.

The J gene is TRBJ2-2, the V gene TRBV4-1, with no clear D. CDR1 is MGHRA and CDR2 is YSYEKL in the germline V gene. The CDR3 runs 14 residues. Trimming cost V 1 base and J 5 bases, with 8 bases left between them. The CDR3: CASSQGGDTGELFF. CDR3 nucleotide sequence: TGCGCCAGCAGCCAAGGCGGAGATACCGGGGAGCTGTTTTTT.

The chain is built from TRBV9 and TRBJ2-5, with D perhaps matching TRBD2 (6 bases). V was pared by 7 bases and J by 5 bases, with 6 bases between. Germline CDR1 is SGDLS and CDR2 is YYNGEE. CDR3 length: 10 amino acids. In DNA, the CDR3 is TGTGCCAGCGGGGGGGAGACCCAGTACTTC. This codes for CASGGETQYF. The full variable domain, rest sourced from reference TRBV9 and TRBJ2-5, is DSGVTQTPKHLITATGQRVTLRCSPRSGDLSVYWYQQSLDQGLQFLIQYYNGEERAKGNILERFSAQQFPDLHSELNLSSLELGDSALYFCASGGETQYFGPGTRLLVL.

To note about this clone: The same CDR3 is also encoded by other DNA sequences in this sample. The rearrangement joins TRBV5-4 to TRBJ1-1, with TRBD1 as a possible D gene (6 bases). Looked up from germline, CDR1 is SGHNT and CDR2 is YYREEE (reference sequence). V was cut by 2 bases and J by 1 base, with 9 bases left in between. CDR3 length: 14 amino acids. For the CDR3, the DNA is TGTGCCAGCAGCTTATTGACAGGGAACACTGAAGCTTTCTTT. As protein: CASSLLTGNTEAFF.

The chain couples TRBV18 to TRBJ2-7; D gene unclear. The V gene's germline CDR1 is KGHSH and CDR2 LQKENI. The CDR3 length is 13 residues. The ends were cut back, 0 bases at V and 3 bases at J, with 6 bases in the middle. The CDR3 nucleotides are TGTGCCAGCTCACCACCGACAATCTACGAGCAGTACTTC. This codes for CASSPPTIYEQYF.

This chain links TRBV27 with TRBJ1-2; D unresolved. Germline V lookup: CDR1 MNHEY, CDR2 SMNVEV (reference sequence). The CDR3 is 15 amino acids. The V end was cut by 5 bases, the J end by 8 bases, with 21 bases between. As DNA, the CDR3 is TGTGCCAGCAGTCCAAACCGGGAGACCTATGAGGGCTACACCTTC. Amino acid sequence: CASSPNRETYEGYTF.

This sequence joins TRBV10-2 and TRBJ2-5; 9 bases match TRBD2. The germline V gene encodes CDR1 WSHSY and CDR2 SAAADI. The CDR3 consists of 16 residues. V trimming: 5 bases; J trimming: 2 bases; junction bases outside the gene matches: 9. CDR3 region: CASSLGAGGIQETQYF. CDR3 in DNA: TGCGCCAGCAGTCTCGGGGCGGGAGGGATACAAGAGACCCAGTACTTC.

The chain is built from TRBV6-1 and TRBJ2-7; weak D call: TRBD1 (5 bases). Looked up from germline, CDR1 is MNHNS and CDR2 is SASEGT. This CDR3 has 12 residues. The V and J ends lost 1 base and 10 bases respectively, with 11 bases between them. This chain's CDR3 is CASSEGTWFQYF. In DNA, the CDR3 is TGTGCCAGCAGTGAAGGGACATGGTTCCAGTACTTC.

V gene TRBV5-1 combines with J gene TRBJ2-1, with 11 bases aligning to TRBD1. This CDR3 spans 15 amino acids. In germline, CDR1 is SGHRS, CDR2 YFSETQ. V trimming: 1 base; J trimming: 6 bases; junction bases outside the gene matches: 3. The CDR3 loop is CASSLRTGGVNEQFF. The DNA for the CDR3 is TGCGCCAGCAGCTTGCGGACAGGGGGCGTCAATGAGCAGTTCTTC.

The J gene is TRBJ1-5, the V gene TRBV25-1; 8 positions match TRBD1. After removal of 7 bases from V and 7 bases from J, the junction contained 12 bases not matched to a gene. In germline, CDR1 is MGHDK, CDR2 SYGVNS. This CDR3 has 15 amino acids. The CDR3 DNA sequence: TGTGCCAGCACTCCCGGACAGGGAAAAGGGCAGCCCCAGCATTTT. This sequence encodes CASTPGQGKGQPQHF.

The chain is built from TRBV28 and TRBJ2-7, with 7 bases aligning to TRBD1. CDR3 size: 15 residues. Germline values: CDR1 MDHEN, CDR2 SYDVKM. After removal of 3 bases from V and 2 bases from J, the junction contained 7 bases not matched to a gene. The CDR3 spells CASSFLRDSPYEQYF. The CDR3 coding sequence is TGTGCCAGCAGTTTCCTCCGGGACAGTCCCTACGAGCAGTACTTC. The variable domain in full, completed from reference TRBV28 and TRBJ2-7, reads DVKVTQSSRYLVKRTGEKVFLECVQDMDHENMFWYRQDPGLGLRLIYFSYDVKMKEKGDIPEGYSVSREKKERFSLILESASTNQTSMYLCASSFLRDSPYEQYFGPGTRLTVT.

The V call is TRBV25-1, the J call TRBJ2-7; 8 bases align to TRBD1. The CDR3 has 16 residues. Germline V gene data show CDR1 as MGHDK and CDR2 as SYGVNS. V was clipped by 1 base and J by 1 base; unmatched bases: 6. For the CDR3, the DNA is TGTGCCAGCAGTGAATCAACCACAGGGGGGTCCTACGAGCAGTACTTC. Its translation is CASSESTTGGSYEQYF.

The genes are TRBV6-4 and TRBJ2-1; D is unresolved. This CDR3 spans 15 amino acids. The V end was cut by 5 bases, the J end by 5 bases, with 16 bases between. Germline CDR1 is MRHNA and CDR2 is SNTAGT. The CDR3 is CASSNAGWPHNEQFF. The CDR3 DNA reads TGTGCCAGCAGTAATGCCGGGTGGCCCCACAATGAGCAGTTCTTC.

The chain uses TRBV7-3 and TRBJ2-3, with 11 bases identical to TRBD2. Looked up from germline, CDR1 is SGHTA and CDR2 is FQGTGA. The CDR3 is 15 residues long. The V segment lost 5 bases and the J segment 0 bases; nucleotides outside the gene matches: 1. The CDR3 loop reads CASSRTSGSTDTQYF. For the CDR3, the DNA is TGTGCCAGCAGCCGGACTAGCGGGAGCACAGATACGCAGTATTTT.

This clone has only one observation. The chain recombines TRBV5-4 with TRBJ1-1; TRBD1 aligns across 7 bases. Germline trimming cut 3 bases from V and 9 bases from J; bases unmatched to any gene: 14. The germline V gene has CDR1 SGHNT and CDR2 YYREEE (reference sequence). The CDR3 is 15 amino acids. CDR3 sequence reads: CASSSETGRREKAFF. CDR3 DNA: TGTGCCAGCAGCTCAGAGACAGGGAGGCGCGAAAAAGCTTTCTTT.

CDR3 sequence (DNA): TGTGCCAGCAGCTTGGGTTTTCTGCAGGGGGCTAACTATGGCTACACCTTC. Its translation: CASSLGFLQGANYGYTF. The chain carries TRBV5-4 and TRBJ1-2, with 7 nucleotides matching TRBD1. V lost 0 bases and J lost 0; bases outside the gene matches: 8. The V gene's germline CDR1 is SGHNT and CDR2 YYREEE (reference sequence). There are 17 residues in the CDR3.

The V gene is TRBV29-1, the J gene TRBJ2-5; TRBD1 matches 11 bases. The CDR3 extends over 15 amino acids. Trimming took 0 bases from V and 3 from J; bases not matched to a gene: 3. CDR1 is SQVTM, CDR2 ANQGSEA, per germline. CDR3 region: CSVEDGTGGKETQYF. CDR3 coding DNA: TGCAGCGTTGAAGACGGGACAGGGGGAAAAGAGACCCAGTACTTC.